These T cell receptor beta chains were read from a single sample in a study of T-cell memory formation after mild COVID-19. Using its own MiXCR run on the 5' RACE reads, TCRdb lists one record per CDR3 protein. This sample has roughly 260,000 distinct CDR3 sequences, with over 15% found just once. Sequences were obtained from PBMCs or a T cell subset sorted from them (not recorded which). The receptors here all came from a man between 18 and 29 years old who had mild COVID-19 (a few samples of this study predate the infection). Cell type and time point are not known. Each CDR3 is given with its conserved first and last residue. Fields, in order: clone size, V gene, D gene, J gene, CDR3 DNA, CDR3 protein. D genes are given only for firm matches. Expanded clones are given a class, and other clones once, few, many or no size at all.

few	TRBV7-2	TRBD2	TRBJ2-3	TGTGCCAGCAGCTTATCGGGACTAGCGGCAGATACGCAGTATTTT	CASSLSGLAADTQYF
.	TRBV7-7	.	TRBJ2-7	TGTGCCAGCAGCCAAAGCAGGTCCTACGAGCAGTACTTC	CASSQSRSYEQYF
few	TRBV5-5	.	TRBJ1-1	TGTGCCAGCAGCGTTCAGGTGAACACTGAAGCTTTCTTT	CASSVQVNTEAFF
many	TRBV7-2	.	TRBJ1-2	TGTGCCAGCAGCTTCTTCGGGGGAAATGGCTACACCTTC	CASSFFGGNGYTF
.	TRBV7-2	.	TRBJ1-1	TGTGCCAGCAGCCCAAGGGACGCGTCTGAAGCTTTCTTT	CASSPRDASEAFF
few	TRBV6-2/TRBV6-3	TRBD1	TRBJ1-1	TGTGCCAGCACCTCCCAGGACAGGGCAGCTTTCTTT	CASTSQDRAAFF
few	TRBV4-1	.	TRBJ1-2	TGCGCCAGCAGCCAAGACCGTGGGAGCGGCTATGGCTACACCTTC	CASSQDRGSGYGYTF
.	TRBV18	.	TRBJ1-1	TGTGCCAGCTCACCATGGGGGATCAACACTGAAGCTTTCTTT	CASSPWGINTEAFF
.	TRBV10-3	TRBD2	TRBJ2-2	TGTGCCATCAGTGACCGGGGGGCGAACACCGGGGAGCTGTTTTTT	CAISDRGANTGELFF
few	TRBV6-5	TRBD1	TRBJ2-2	TGTGCCAGCAGTTCCTGGGGGACAGGGTACACCGGGGAGCTGTTTTTT	CASSSWGTGYTGELFF
few	TRBV7-2	.	TRBJ1-1	TGTGCCAGCAGCTCAGGTTTCATGTACACTGAAGCTTTCTTT	CASSSGFMYTEAFF
.	TRBV7-6	.	TRBJ2-7	TGTGCCAGCAGCTTAGTCCCCTCCGGGACCGCCTACGAGCAGTACTTC	CASSLVPSGTAYEQYF
.	TRBV12-3/TRBV12-4	.	TRBJ1-6	TGTGCCAGCAGCCAGCAGGACCGTTCACCCCTCCACTTT	CASSQQDRSPLHF
.	TRBV3-1	TRBD2	TRBJ2-3	TGTGCCAGCAGCCTTCGCGGCCCGGGACTAGCGGGGGGGCGGGATACGCAGTATTTT	CASSLRGPGLAGGRDTQYF
.	TRBV29-1	.	TRBJ1-5	TGCAGCGTTGTTCAACAGGGCGGGCGCAATCAGCCCCGGCATTTT	CSVVQQGGRNQPRHF
many	TRBV7-3	.	TRBJ2-3	TGTGCCAGCAGCATCGACGGTCGGGGCCCAGATACGCAGTATTTT	CASSIDGRGPDTQYF
.	TRBV6-2/TRBV6-3	.	TRBJ1-2	TGTGCCAGCAGCCCATCCCAGGGCCGCTACACCTTC	CASSPSQGRYTF
few	TRBV7-2	TRBD2	TRBJ2-2	TGTGCCAGCAGCTTGTTTAGCGGGGGGGTCGGGGAGCTGTTTTTT	CASSLFSGGVGELFF
medium-sized	TRBV5-1	TRBD1	TRBJ2-2	TGCGCCAGCCGCCGGACAGGGACGAACACCGGGGAGCTGTTTTTT	CASRRTGTNTGELFF
.	TRBV5-1	TRBD2	TRBJ2-5	TGCGCCAGCAGCTCACCAGCCCCCTCCCTAGCGGGGGGGCGAGAGACCCAGTACTTC	CASSSPAPSLAGGRETQYF
.	TRBV5-1	.	TRBJ2-5	TGCGCCAGCAGCGATCCGCGACGGGGTTTGGAAGAGACCCAGTACTTC	CASSDPRRGLEETQYF
.	TRBV12-3/TRBV12-4	.	TRBJ1-1	TGTGCCAGCAGTTTCGGGCAGCTTATGAACACTGAAGCTTTCTTT	CASSFGQLMNTEAFF
few	TRBV4-1	.	TRBJ1-2	TGCGCCAGCAGCCGACGAGGGAATGGCTACACCTTC	CASSRRGNGYTF
few	TRBV7-6	.	TRBJ1-4	TGTGCCAGCAGCAGGGACCATAATGAAAAACTGTTTTTT	CASSRDHNEKLFF
.	TRBV12-3/TRBV12-4	TRBD2	TRBJ2-1	TGTGCCAGCAGTTCCCTAGCGGGGAGCTCCTACAATGAGCAGTTCTTC	CASSSLAGSSYNEQFF
.	TRBV6-5	.	TRBJ1-1	TGTGCCAGCAGTTACTCGATAGGGACATCGGAAGCTTTCTTT	CASSYSIGTSEAFF
few	TRBV20-1	.	TRBJ1-1	TGCAGTGCCGACCCGATGAACACTGAAGCTTTCTTT	CSADPMNTEAFF
few	TRBV20-1	.	TRBJ1-5	TGCAGTGCTTTAGAGCAGGGCAATCAGCCCCAGCATTTT	CSALEQGNQPQHF
many	TRBV18	.	TRBJ1-1	TGTGCCAGCTCACCACGAACACAGGGACACACTGAAGCTTTCTTT	CASSPRTQGHTEAFF
.	TRBV15	.	TRBJ1-3	TGTGCCACCAGCAGAGATATAGGGTTCATTGGAAACACCATATATTTT	CATSRDIGFIGNTIYF